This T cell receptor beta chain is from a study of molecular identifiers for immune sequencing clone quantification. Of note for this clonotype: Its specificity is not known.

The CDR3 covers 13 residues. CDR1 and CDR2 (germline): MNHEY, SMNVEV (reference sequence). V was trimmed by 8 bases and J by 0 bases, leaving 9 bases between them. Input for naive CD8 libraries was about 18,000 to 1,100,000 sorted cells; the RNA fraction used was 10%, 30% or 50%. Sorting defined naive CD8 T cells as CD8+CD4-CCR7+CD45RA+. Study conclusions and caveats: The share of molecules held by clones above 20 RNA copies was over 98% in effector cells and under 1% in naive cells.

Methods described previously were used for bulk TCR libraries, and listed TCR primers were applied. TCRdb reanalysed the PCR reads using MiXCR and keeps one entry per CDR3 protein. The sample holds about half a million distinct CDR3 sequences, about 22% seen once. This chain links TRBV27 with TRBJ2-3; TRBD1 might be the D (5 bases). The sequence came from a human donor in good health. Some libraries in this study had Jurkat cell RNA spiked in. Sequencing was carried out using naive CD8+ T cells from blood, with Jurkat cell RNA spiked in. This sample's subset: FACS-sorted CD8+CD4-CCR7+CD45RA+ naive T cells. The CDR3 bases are TGTGCCAGCTGTAAGGGGAGCACAGATACGCAGTATTTT. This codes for CASCKGSTDTQYF.